Listed below are T cell receptor beta chains from one sample, sequenced in a study of control samples from healthy donors and cancer patients. Assay: immunoSEQ multiplex PCR; the TCRdb copy retains only in-frame clones and omits some. The sample gives about 130,000 clones, around 90% of which show up once; around 2.5% is in the top ten. The material sequenced was blood. These receptors all stem from a man in his late teens or twenties in good health. The CDR3 runs from the conserved cysteine through the conserved F or W. The D gene is left open where the match is weak. Clone size, where shown, is once, few, many, or a class for clones that have expanded.

d_call: TRBD2
clone_size: -
v_call: TRBV3-1/TRBV3-2
cdr3_length: 15
j_call: TRBJ2-3
cdr3_nt: TGTGCCAGCAGTAGCCTAGCGGGGGCCCCCGATACGCAGTATTTT
cdr3_aa: CASSSLAGAPDTQYF

d_call: -
clone_size: -
v_call: TRBV6-5
cdr3_length: 11
j_call: TRBJ2-7
cdr3_nt: TGTGCCACCGACCCTTCCTACGAGCAGTACTTC
cdr3_aa: CATDPSYEQYF

d_call: TRBD1
clone_size: -
v_call: TRBV3-1/TRBV3-2
cdr3_length: 20
j_call: TRBJ1-4
cdr3_nt: TGTGCCAGCAGCTCCTCCCGGGGGACAGGGGCTTCTGCAACTAATGAAAAACTGTTTTTT
cdr3_aa: CASSSSRGTGASATNEKLFF

d_call: TRBD1
clone_size: -
v_call: TRBV5-1
cdr3_length: 13
j_call: TRBJ1-2
cdr3_nt: TGCGCCAGCGCGGGGACAGGGGAGCGTGGCTACACCTTC
cdr3_aa: CASAGTGERGYTF

d_call: -
clone_size: -
v_call: TRBV3-1/TRBV3-2
cdr3_length: 13
j_call: TRBJ2-5
cdr3_nt: TGTGCCAGCAGAACTAGACAGCAGGAGACCCAGTACTTC
cdr3_aa: CASRTRQQETQYF

d_call: -
clone_size: -
v_call: TRBV3-1/TRBV3-2
cdr3_length: 15
j_call: TRBJ2-3
cdr3_nt: TGTGCCAGCAGCCAAGGAAACGGGGGCGCCGATACGCAGTATTTT
cdr3_aa: CASSQGNGGADTQYF

d_call: TRBD2
clone_size: -
v_call: TRBV9
cdr3_length: 16
j_call: TRBJ2-3
cdr3_nt: TGTGCCAGCAGCGTAGCTGGCGGGGGAAGCACAGATACGCAGTATTTT
cdr3_aa: CASSVAGGGSTDTQYF

d_call: -
clone_size: -
v_call: TRBV13
cdr3_length: 15
j_call: TRBJ1-6
cdr3_nt: TGTGCCAGCAGCTTATTAACGCAGGGGAATTCACCCCTCCACTTT
cdr3_aa: CASSLLTQGNSPLHF

d_call: -
clone_size: -
v_call: TRBV10-2
cdr3_length: 12
j_call: TRBJ1-1
cdr3_nt: TGCGCCAGCAGTGAGCTACAGGGAGAAGCTTTCTTT
cdr3_aa: CASSELQGEAFF

d_call: -
clone_size: -
v_call: TRBV6-5
cdr3_length: 13
j_call: TRBJ2-5
cdr3_nt: TGTGCCAGCAGTTTAGGGGTGGGAGAGACCCAGTACTTC
cdr3_aa: CASSLGVGETQYF

d_call: TRBD1
clone_size: -
v_call: TRBV18
cdr3_length: 15
j_call: TRBJ2-1
cdr3_nt: TGTGCCAGCTCACCGACAGGGGCGGGGTACAATGAGCAGTTCTTC
cdr3_aa: CASSPTGAGYNEQFF

d_call: TRBD1
clone_size: -
v_call: TRBV18
cdr3_length: 18
j_call: TRBJ1-6
cdr3_nt: TGTGCCAGCTCAACCACGGGACAGGGAGACTCCTATAATTCACCCCTCCACTTT
cdr3_aa: CASSTTGQGDSYNSPLHF

d_call: -
clone_size: -
v_call: TRBV5-1
cdr3_length: 15
j_call: TRBJ2-6
cdr3_nt: TGCGCCAGCAGCTTTTCAGGGGTGGGGGCCAACGTCCTGACTTTC
cdr3_aa: CASSFSGVGANVLTF

d_call: -
clone_size: -
v_call: TRBV5-4
cdr3_length: 16
j_call: TRBJ2-1
cdr3_nt: TGTGCCAGCAGCTTGGACAGGGTCAGCTCCTACAATGAGCAGTTCTTC
cdr3_aa: CASSLDRVSSYNEQFF

d_call: TRBD1
clone_size: few
v_call: TRBV11-2
cdr3_length: 15
j_call: TRBJ1-2
cdr3_nt: TGTGCCAGCAGCTTAGACGGGACAGCGGCATATGGCTACACCTTC
cdr3_aa: CASSLDGTAAYGYTF

d_call: TRBD1
clone_size: medium-sized
v_call: TRBV6-4
cdr3_length: 15
j_call: TRBJ2-3
cdr3_nt: TGTGCCAGCAGTGACGGGACAGGGAGCACAGATACGCAGTATTTT
cdr3_aa: CASSDGTGSTDTQYF

d_call: -
clone_size: -
v_call: TRBV7-2
cdr3_length: 15
j_call: TRBJ2-3
cdr3_nt: TGTGCCAGCAGCTTAATCCCGGTGCTGCTTGATACGCAGTATTTT
cdr3_aa: CASSLIPVLLDTQYF

d_call: -
clone_size: -
v_call: TRBV19
cdr3_length: 14
j_call: TRBJ2-1
cdr3_nt: TGTGCCAGTAGTCAGGGACACCGATACAATGAGCAGTTCTTC
cdr3_aa: CASSQGHRYNEQFF

d_call: TRBD2
clone_size: once
v_call: TRBV3-1/TRBV3-2
cdr3_length: 15
j_call: TRBJ2-3
cdr3_nt: TGTGCCAGCAGCCAGAGACTAGCGGGAGTAGATACGCAGTATTTT
cdr3_aa: CASSQRLAGVDTQYF

d_call: -
clone_size: -
v_call: TRBV9
cdr3_length: 15
j_call: TRBJ1-2
cdr3_nt: TGTGCCAGCAGTGGGGCAGGGGAAGGGAACTATGGCTACACCTTC
cdr3_aa: CASSGAGEGNYGYTF

d_call: TRBD1
clone_size: -
v_call: TRBV2
cdr3_length: 14
j_call: TRBJ2-1
cdr3_nt: TGTGCCAGCAGCCCCGGGACAGCTTACAATGAGCAGTTCTTC
cdr3_aa: CASSPGTAYNEQFF

d_call: -
clone_size: -
v_call: TRBV6-2/TRBV6-3
cdr3_length: 15
j_call: TRBJ2-5
cdr3_nt: TGTGCCAGCAGTGCCTACAGGAGGGGCTCGGAGACCCAGTACTTC
cdr3_aa: CASSAYRRGSETQYF

d_call: TRBD1
clone_size: -
v_call: TRBV6-5
cdr3_length: 14
j_call: TRBJ2-3
cdr3_nt: TGTGCCAGCAGGGGGGACAGGGACACAGATACGCAGTATTTT
cdr3_aa: CASRGDRDTDTQYF

d_call: TRBD1
clone_size: once
v_call: TRBV7-9
cdr3_length: 14
j_call: TRBJ1-4
cdr3_nt: TGTGCCAGCAGCTCGACAGGGCAAAATGAAAAACTGTTTTTT
cdr3_aa: CASSSTGQNEKLFF

d_call: -
clone_size: -
v_call: TRBV7-2
cdr3_length: 13
j_call: TRBJ2-5
cdr3_nt: TGTGCCAGCAGCTTACTGGGGGGAGAGACCCAGTACTTC
cdr3_aa: CASSLLGGETQYF